This TCR beta chain was profiled in a study of monozygotic twins with inflammatory bowel disease (dated by TCRdb to about 2019). For context, the study as a whole: A total of around 30 monozygotic twin pairs were included in the full study, comprising nine German pairs (four IBD-concordant, five IBD-discordant) and 19 IBD-discordant Danish pairs. The search for disease-associated traits relied mainly on comparing IBD patients with their genetically identical healthy co-twins within discordant pairs. Each individual had, on average, about 151 000 unique TCRalpha sequences and 181 000 unique TCRbeta sequences available for analysis. Broader findings and caveats from the paper: Measured by the inverse Simpson index, TCRbeta repertoire diversity was lower in IBD patients than in their healthy co-twins. Fewer clonotypes were shared with other individuals by IBD patients than by healthy twins, most markedly in patients showing signs of disease activity. No single strong signal or clonotype linked to IBD turned up in the results, so the idea that one exists was not supported. The analysis was unable to tell different T cell subtypes apart. Concordant and discordant twins showed no difference in repertoire similarity, possibly because of limited statistical power. Because patients were on differing immunosuppressive treatments, the repertoires may have picked up extra background noise and inter-individual variability.

From each donor, a roughly 2.5 ml peripheral blood sample was collected into PAXgene tubes and stored at -80 degrees C. Without T cell sorting, total RNA was isolated from whole blood using the PAXgene blood miRNA kit on an automated QIAcube. Peripheral blood from monozygotic twin pairs concordant or discordant for inflammatory bowel disease was subjected to deep TCRalpha and TCRbeta repertoire profiling with unique molecular barcoding. Smoking habits were recorded for all twin pairs, with individuals classified as current, former or never smokers. Note on this clonotype: Its antigen is unknown.

Libraries were made using 5' RACE. Each TCR library was prepared from around 3,400 ng of total RNA. For each sample, cDNA synthesis was carried out in eight separate reactions using SMARTScribe reverse transcriptase. During cDNA synthesis, template switching was used to introduce unique molecular identifiers that contained a 6-nucleotide sample barcode. Two nested PCRs of roughly 16 and 10 cycles amplified the TCRalpha and TCRbeta cDNA, and bead purification followed each PCR. Before amplification, the cDNA was both treated with uracil DNA-glycosylase and purified with the QIAquick PCR purification kit. The second PCR was the step at which Illumina TruSeq-compatible adapters and sample-specific barcodes were added. Library quality and concentration were assessed using TapeStation and Qubit, and about 5 ng of each library was pooled. The pooled libraries were sequenced with 2 x 100 bp reads and custom sequencing primers on an Illumina HiSeq2500 single-index Rapid Run. The published analysis was carried out like this. MiGEC version 1.2.6 was used for UMI-based consensus assembly, which corrected PCR and sequencing errors. MiXCR version 2.1.1 was used to carry out V(D)J alignment, clonotype assembly and CDR3 extraction. Gene usage, clonotype sharing and MAIT/NKT TCR abundance were normalised by analysing the top 1000, 10 000 and 20 000 clonotypes per sample. Diversity was computed as the inverse Simpson index with the vegan R package after downsampling to 27 000 UMIs. Statistical testing used paired Mann-Whitney U tests on the discordant twin pairs and applied Benjamini-Hochberg correction for multiple testing. Reads reprocessed by TCRdb are summarized as one entry per CDR3 protein sequence, and DNA is absent. These V and J calls rely on TCRdb rather than the paper's analysis. This sample's clone table shows 350,000 to 500,000 distinct CDR3 sequences. More than 2% of the sample lies in the top ten.

The CDR3 covers 14 residues, taking in both the cysteine and the phenylalanine. DNA is not recorded here. Reading the germline V gene (reference sequence) gives CDR1 DFQATT and CDR2 SNEGSKA. The chain links TRBV20-1 with TRBJ2-2; TCRdb selects TRBD2, and the lack of DNA leaves this call unchecked. This TCR came from a human donor with ulcerative colitis or Crohn's disease, or a healthy co-twin of an affected twin (not recorded which). Sequenced: blood. The CDR3: CSASREGGAGELFF.